This record concerns one T cell receptor (beta chain) sequence. The CDR3 contains 13 residues. Germline CDR1 MDHEN, CDR2 SYDVKM. V gave up 3 bases and J gave up 3 bases, with 8 bases separating them. Assay: immunoSEQ multiplex PCR; the TCRdb copy retains only in-frame clones and omits some. The sample lists 150,000 or so clones; under 95% were seen once. The data were obtained in a study of control samples from healthy donors and cancer patients. Input material: blood. This TCR derives from a man aged 18-30 years in good health. This chain joins TRBV28 and TRBJ1-1; D not resolved. CDR3 DNA: TGTGCCAGCAGTTTTGCGGGCTACACTGAAGCTTTCTTT. It is translated as CASSFAGYTEAFF.